This entry lists 21 T cell receptor beta chains sequenced from one sample in a study of T cell responses to AZD1222 COVID-19 vaccine. Assay used: immunoSEQ multiplex PCR; TCRdb lists only in-frame clones, some missing. Here the sample spans under 150,000 clones, just over 90% being singletons. Sequenced material: peripheral blood, taken on day 0 of AZD1222 vaccination. All receptors come from an adult in good health.

The chain is built from TRBV5-4 and TRBJ2-7, with D possibly being TRBD2 (6 bases). CDR3 size: 15 residues. Trimming left V 4 bases short and J 3 bases short, with 17 bases between. CDR1 is SGHNT, CDR2 YYREEE, per germline (reference sequence). The CDR3 DNA is TGTGCCAGCAGCCCGGGGGTATCTTCTCTCTACGAGCAGTACTTC. Protein product: CASSPGVSSLYEQYF. Looking up the rest from reference TRBV5-4 and TRBJ2-7 gives the full variable domain: ETGVTQSPTHLIKTRGQQVTLRCSSQSGHNTVSWYQQALGQGPQFIFQYYREEENGRGNFPPRFSGLQFPNYSSELNVNALELDDSALYLCASSPGVSSLYEQYFGPGTRLTVT.

This sequence joins TRBV27 and TRBJ2-2; a possible D gene is TRBD1 (6 bases). The CDR3 length is 16 residues. Trimming cost V 5 bases and J 3 bases, with 16 bases left between them. Germline loops: CDR1 MNHEY, CDR2 SMNVEV (reference sequence). As DNA, the CDR3 is TGTGCCAGCAGTCCGGGGACACCCCCAGACACCGGGGAGCTGTTTTTT. This sequence encodes CASSPGTPPDTGELFF.

This clone was counted once. CDR3 coding DNA: TGTGCCAGCAGTGAAGACCCGGGAGATCCTGCTAACAGGGAAAAACTGTTTTTT. Amino acids: CASSEDPGDPANREKLFF. The V call is TRBV2, the J call TRBJ1-4; maybe TRBD1 (5 bases). CDR3 length: 18 residues. Trimming shortened V by 1 base and J by 8 bases, and 23 bases separated the two germline ends. Germline values: CDR1 SNHLY, CDR2 FYNNEI.

V is TRBV9 and J is TRBJ2-1; TRBD2 matches at 8 bases. The CDR3 contains 15 residues. J gave up 7 bases and V 4 bases, and 10 bases lay outside the gene matches. The germline CDR1 and CDR2 sequences are SGDLS and YYNGEE. The CDR3 DNA reads as TGTGCCAGCAGCCAACTAGCGGACCGAAGGAATGAGCAGTTCTTC. Translated: CASSQLADRRNEQFF.

The CDR3 is CASSLEGQAGQPQHF. The CDR3 DNA reads as TGTGCCAGTAGTCTCGAAGGTCAGGCGGGTCAGCCCCAGCATTTT. The chain is built from TRBV19 and TRBJ1-5; D not certain. The germline V and J ends were trimmed by 5 bases and 6 bases, with 17 bases remaining between them. Germline assignment: CDR1 LNHDA and CDR2 SQIVND (reference sequence). The CDR3 spans 15 residues.

The rearrangement uses TRBV5-6 and TRBJ1-2, with D maybe TRBD1 (5 bases). This CDR3 contains 16 residues. Trimming took off 0 bases at V and 4 bases at J, with 16 bases between the two ends. CDR1 SGHDT and CDR2 YYEEEE come from the germline V gene. Written as DNA, the CDR3 is TGTGCCAGCAGCTTGGGAGGGGCCGCAAGGCGCTATGGCTACACCTTC. Residues: CASSLGGAARRYGYTF. The full variable domain, rest sourced from reference TRBV5-6 and TRBJ1-2, is DAGVTQSPTHLIKTRGQQVTLRCSPKSGHDTVSWYQQALGQGPQFIFQYYEEEERQRGNFPDRFSGHQFPNYSSELNVNALLLGDSALYLCASSLGGAARRYGYTFGSGTRLTVV.

The V call is TRBV6-5, the J call TRBJ1-5, with a tentative D call TRBD1 (5 bases). CDR1 and CDR2 from the germline V gene are MNHEY and SVGAGI. V was clipped by 7 bases and J by 5 bases, with 18 bases between them. The CDR3 spans 15 residues. CDR3 in DNA: TGTGCCAGCACCAGTACCTCCGGGACTTATCAGCCCCAGCATTTT. Encoded protein: CASTSTSGTYQPQHF.

The chain has TRBV10-3 and TRBJ2-1; 15 nucleotides align to TRBD2. The germline V gene has CDR1 ENHRY and CDR2 SYGVKD. CDR3 size: 15 residues. V shed 6 bases, J shed 7 bases, and the junction held 4 bases outside the gene matches. CDR3 nucleotide sequence: TGTGCCATCAGCCCGGGACTAGCGGGAGGTAATGAGCAGTTCTTC. It encodes CAISPGLAGGNEQFF.

There are a few counts of this clone. The genes are TRBV9 and TRBJ1-6, with D perhaps matching TRBD1 (6 bases). The germline CDR1 and CDR2 sequences are SGDLS and YYNGEE. V lost 2 bases and J lost 9, with 15 bases in between. CDR3 length: 15 residues. CDR3 sequence reads: CASSVGGPEGSPLHF. CDR3 bases: TGTGCCAGCAGCGTGGGGGGCCCTGAGGGTTCACCCCTCCACTTT.

This chain connects TRBV6-5 to TRBJ1-2; 7 bases agree with TRBD1. This CDR3 is built from 13 residues. Looked up from germline, CDR1 is MNHEY and CDR2 is SVGAGI. V shed 4 bases and J 4 bases; nucleotides not matched to a gene: 3. The CDR3 sequence is CASSWGQSYGYTF. For the CDR3, the DNA is TGTGCCAGCAGTTGGGGACAGAGCTATGGCTACACCTTC.

V is TRBV7-2 and J is TRBJ2-7, with 13 positions matching TRBD2. The ends lost 4 bases at V and 7 bases at J; junction bases unmatched: 7. The CDR3 sequence is 15 residues long. Germline CDR1 and CDR2: SGHTA and FQGNSA. The CDR3 bases are TGTGCCAGCAGCTCAGGACTAGCGGGAGTAAGAGAGCAGTACTTC. It yields the protein CASSSGLAGVREQYF.

The genes are TRBV14 and TRBJ1-2; unclear D gene. Trimming stripped 1 base from V and 4 bases from J, with 10 bases between. Germline CDR1 is SGHDN and CDR2 is FVKESK. The CDR3 contains 14 residues. The CDR3: CASSQAGSSYGYTF. CDR3 in DNA: TGTGCCAGCAGCCAAGCGGGGTCGAGCTATGGCTACACCTTC.

This clone was counted a single time. J is TRBJ2-3 and V is TRBV7-9, with TRBD2 identical over 10 bases. The germline gives CDR1 SEHNR, CDR2 FQNEAQ (reference sequence). The V gene end was trimmed by 2 bases and the J gene end by 3 bases; junction bases not matched to a gene: 5. The CDR3 has 16 residues. The CDR3 coding sequence is TGTGCCAGCAGCTTATTAGAGACTAGCGGGACAGATACGCAGTATTTT. This codes for CASSLLETSGTDTQYF. The variable domain in full, completed from reference TRBV7-9 and TRBJ2-3, reads DTGVSQNPRHKITKRGQNVTFRCDPISEHNRLYWYRQTLGQGPEFLTYFQNEAQLEKSRLLSDRFSAERPKGSFSTLEIQRTEQGDSAMYLCASSLLETSGTDTQYFGPGTRLTVL.

This sequence joins TRBV12-3 or TRBV12-4 and TRBJ1-3; D gene uncertain. The CDR3 runs to 13 residues. Trimming stripped 8 bases from V and 0 bases from J, with 8 bases between. The CDR3 nucleotides are TGTGCCAGCCAAGAGGTCTCTGGAAACACCATATATTTT. Protein product: CASQEVSGNTIYF.

The CDR3 bases are TGTGCCAGCAGTGTGACAGCCGTCTCTGGAAACACCATATATTTT. Its protein product is CASSVTAVSGNTIYF. The V and J genes are TRBV2 and TRBJ1-3; a weak D match, TRBD1 (5 bases). The CDR3 runs 15 residues. Trimming stripped 4 bases from V and 0 bases from J, with 10 bases between. CDR1 and CDR2 (germline): SNHLY, FYNNEI.

The J gene is TRBJ1-2, the V gene TRBV6-2 or TRBV6-3, with D maybe TRBD1 (6 bases). Germline-derived CDR1 and CDR2 are MNHEY and SVGEGT. Trimming stripped 5 bases from V and 7 bases from J, with 17 bases between. The CDR3 consists of 14 residues. CDR3: CASSRTGLQSGYTF. The CDR3 DNA reads TGTGCCAGCAGTCGCACAGGGCTACAGAGTGGCTACACCTTC.

The genes are TRBV5-1 and TRBJ1-2, with 7 bases fitting TRBD1. The germline CDR1 and CDR2 sequences are SGHRS and YFSETQ. Trimming cost V 3 bases and J 2 bases; bases outside gene matches: 4. The CDR3 contains 14 residues. CDR3 protein: CASSSSQGNYGYTF. CDR3 DNA: TGCGCCAGCAGCTCGTCACAGGGGAACTATGGCTACACCTTC.

The J gene is TRBJ2-7, the V gene TRBV10-1; 7 bases are shared with TRBD1. This CDR3 is built from 14 residues. Per the germline V gene, CDR1 is WNHNN and CDR2 is SYGVQD (reference sequence). Trimming at V came to 7 bases and at J to 3 bases, leaving 9 bases not matched to a gene. This CDR3 reads CASTTTGSLYEQYF. The CDR3 DNA is TGCGCCAGCACGACGACAGGGTCCCTCTACGAGCAGTACTTC.

The J gene is TRBJ2-7, the V gene TRBV6-5, with TRBD2 identical over 12 bases. V was clipped by 5 bases and J by 1 base; unmatched bases: 3. This CDR3 contains 15 residues. The germline CDR1 and CDR2 sequences are MNHEY and SVGAGI. The CDR3 DNA is TGTGCCAGCAGTCGCGGGACTAGCGGGTCCTACGAGCAGTACTTC. Translated: CASSRGTSGSYEQYF.

The rearrangement links TRBV19 to TRBJ1-5; tentative D call: TRBD1 (6 bases). Trimming removed 3 bases at V and 4 bases at J, with 13 bases between. Germline V gene sequence: CDR1 LNHDA, CDR2 SQIVND (reference sequence). The CDR3 has 15 amino acids. CDR3 amino acids: CASSMVQGRNQPQHF. The CDR3 DNA follows: TGTGCCAGTAGTATGGTACAGGGTAGGAATCAGCCCCAGCATTTT.

The V gene is TRBV6-4, the J gene TRBJ2-6; the D call may be TRBD1 or TRBD2 (5 bases each). Trimming cost V 6 bases and J 0 bases, with 15 bases left between them. Germline V CDR1 and CDR2: MRHNA, SNTAGT. CDR3 length: 17 residues. This CDR3 is CASSRDGFISGANVLTF. In DNA, the CDR3 is TGTGCCAGCAGCCGGGACGGATTTATCTCTGGGGCCAACGTCCTGACTTTC.